The TCR beta chain described here comes from a study of blood T cell repertoires in COVID-19. Germline V gives CDR1 SNHLY, CDR2 FYNNEI. V lost 6 bases to trimming and J lost 1 base; unmatched junction nucleotides: 11. The CDR3 is 16 amino acids. Sequenced by immunoSEQ multiplex PCR; TCRdb stores in-frame clones only, minus some. Here the sample spans about 23,000 clones, 72% being singletons. Only a few counts were recorded for this clone. The chain is built from TRBV2 and TRBJ2-7, with TRBD2 identical over 8 bases. Sequencing was done on a sample of peripheral blood. This TCR was recovered from a woman over 75 with acute or convalescent COVID-19. This CDR3 is CASRASGLLVSYEQYF. The CDR3 coding sequence is TGTGCCAGCAGGGCTAGCGGGCTGCTTGTGTCCTACGAGCAGTACTTC.